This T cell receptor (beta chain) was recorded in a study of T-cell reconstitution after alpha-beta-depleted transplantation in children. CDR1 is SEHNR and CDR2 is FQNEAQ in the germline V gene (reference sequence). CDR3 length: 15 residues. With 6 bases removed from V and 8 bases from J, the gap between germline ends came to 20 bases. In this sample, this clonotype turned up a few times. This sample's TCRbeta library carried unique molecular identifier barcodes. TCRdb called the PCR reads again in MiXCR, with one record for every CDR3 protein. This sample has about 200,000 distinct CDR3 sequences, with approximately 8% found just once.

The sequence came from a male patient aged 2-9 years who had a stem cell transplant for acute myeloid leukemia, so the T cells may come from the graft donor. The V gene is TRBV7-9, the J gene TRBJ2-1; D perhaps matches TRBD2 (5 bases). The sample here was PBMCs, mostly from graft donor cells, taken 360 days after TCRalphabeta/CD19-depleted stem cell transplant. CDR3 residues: CASRRAAPVADEQFF. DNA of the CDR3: TGTGCCAGCAGGCGGGCGGCACCGGTTGCGGATGAGCAGTTCTTC.